The 28 T cell receptor beta chains below come from one sample, sequenced in a study of cytomegalovirus exposure and HLA in healthy donors. The data were produced by immunoSEQ multiplex PCR, yet TCRdb's version contains in-frame clones alone and is incomplete. In the table there are tens of thousands of clones, 90% to 95% of which are singletons. The sequenced sample consisted of PBMCs. The receptors were gathered from a man between 18 and 35 years old in good health and CMV-seronegative.

The CDR3 nucleotides are TGCGCCAGCAGCCGTAGGGAGGTCGACACCGGGGAGCTGTTTTTT. It translates to CASSRREVDTGELFF. The chain has TRBV4-1 and TRBJ2-2; possibly TRBD2 for D (6 bases). Germline V gene sequence: CDR1 MGHRA, CDR2 YSYEKL. The CDR3 is 15 residues long. Trimming removed 4 bases from V and 3 bases from J, with 12 bases in between.

V usage is TRBV4-3 and J usage is TRBJ2-5; TRBD2 aligns across 11 bases. CDR3 length: 15 amino acids. The germline CDR1 and CDR2 sequences are LGHNA and YSLEER. V lost 3 bases to trimming and J lost 3 bases; unmatched junction nucleotides: 3. The CDR3 DNA reads as TGCGCCAGCAGCCAGGGACTAGCGGTCAAAGAGACCCAGTACTTC. It codes for CASSQGLAVKETQYF.

The chain is built from TRBV5-4 and TRBJ2-1, with 8 positions matching TRBD1. This CDR3 region has 14 residues. Unmatched junction bases numbered 8, after V lost 3 bases and J lost 9 bases. The germline gives CDR1 SGHNT, CDR2 YYREEE (reference sequence). In nucleotides, the CDR3 is TGTGCCAGCAGCTGGCTGGACAGGGAAGGTGAGCAGTTCTTC. It encodes CASSWLDREGEQFF.

The chain combines TRBV5-1 with TRBJ1-2; D perhaps matches TRBD1 (6 bases). Germline V gene data show CDR1 as SGHRS and CDR2 as YFSETQ. CDR3 length equals 15 residues. Trimming took off 5 bases at V and 4 bases at J, with 18 bases between the two ends. This chain's CDR3 is CASRAGERSSYGYTF. The CDR3 region has the DNA TGCGCCAGCAGGGCAGGGGAGAGGTCTAGCTATGGCTACACCTTC.

The chain uses TRBV7-2 and TRBJ2-2; weak D call: TRBD1 (6 bases). V lost 1 base and J 4 bases, leaving 16 bases between the germline ends. The CDR3 is made up of 17 amino acids. The germline V gene encodes CDR1 SGHTA and CDR2 FQGNSA. The CDR3 here is CASSLGRTGISTGELFF. The DNA of the CDR3 is TGTGCCAGCAGCTTAGGGAGAACAGGGATAAGCACCGGGGAGCTGTTTTTT.

The chain recombines TRBV2 with TRBJ1-1; 8 bases align to TRBD1. J gave up 4 bases and V 8 bases, and 12 bases lay outside the gene matches. CDR3 length equals 15 residues. Germline CDR1 is SNHLY and CDR2 is FYNNEI. CDR3 DNA: TGTGCCAGCGGGGATGGACAGGGATACGGCACTGAAGCTTTCTTT. Translating gives CASGDGQGYGTEAFF.

The chain couples TRBV4-3 to TRBJ2-7; possibly TRBD2 for D (6 bases). The ends were cut back, 1 base at V and 5 bases at J, with 12 bases in the middle. The CDR3 extends over 14 amino acids. Germline V lookup: CDR1 LGHNA, CDR2 YSLEER. This chain's CDR3 is CASSQASGSDEQYF. The CDR3 DNA follows: TGCGCCAGCAGCCAAGCATCCGGGAGCGACGAGCAGTACTTC.

This clone was observed once. The sample holds other DNA sequences that translate to the same CDR3. The chain has TRBV10-3 and TRBJ1-5; maybe TRBD1 (6 bases). CDR1 and CDR2 (germline): ENHRY, SYGVKD. Trimming removed 0 bases at V and 4 bases at J, with 7 bases between. This CDR3 is 14 amino acids long. CDR3 DNA sequence: TGTGCCATCAGTGAGTCTACAGGGAATCAGCCCCAGCATTTT. It yields the protein CAISESTGNQPQHF.

This chain uses TRBV5-4 with TRBJ2-7; 7 nucleotides align to TRBD1. This CDR3 comprises 15 residues. With 0 bases clipped from V and 3 bases from J, the junction kept 6 bases outside the gene matches. From germline, CDR1 is SGHNT and CDR2 YYREEE (reference sequence). This CDR3 is CASSLEDRPSYEQYF. As DNA, the CDR3 is TGTGCCAGCAGCTTGGAGGACAGGCCGAGCTACGAGCAGTACTTC.

This sequence joins TRBV6-5 and TRBJ2-1; the D gene is possibly TRBD2 (5 bases). CDR1 MNHEY and CDR2 SVGAGI come from the germline V gene. The CDR3 is made up of 15 amino acids. V was clipped by 0 bases and J by 5 bases, with 11 bases between them. CDR3 amino acids: CASSYSWELHNEQFF. As DNA, the CDR3 is TGTGCCAGCAGTTACTCGTGGGAGCTCCACAATGAGCAGTTCTTC.

This chain joins TRBV11-1 and TRBJ1-1; 7 bases fit TRBD1. Germline V CDR1 and CDR2: SGHAT, FQDESV (reference sequence). V lost 5 bases to trimming and J lost 7 bases; unmatched junction nucleotides: 16. This CDR3 has 16 residues. The CDR3 DNA follows: TGTGCCAGCAGCCCGCGAATCTCCCGGGACAGAATTGAAGCTTTCTTT. Its protein is CASSPRISRDRIEAFF.

The chain carries TRBV5-4 and TRBJ2-7, with 10 bases fitting TRBD2. Germline V gene lookup returns CDR1 SGHNT and CDR2 YYREEE (reference sequence). The CDR3 consists of 14 residues. V gave up 5 bases and J gave up 4 bases; unmatched junction bases: 6. The CDR3 is CASRSSGSDYEQYF. The CDR3 DNA is TGTGCCAGCAGATCTAGCGGGAGTGATTACGAGCAGTACTTC. The complete variable domain, with remaining parts taken from reference TRBV5-4 and TRBJ2-7, reads ETGVTQSPTHLIKTRGQQVTLRCSSQSGHNTVSWYQQALGQGPQFIFQYYREEENGRGNFPPRFSGLQFPNYSSELNVNALELDDSALYLCASRSSGSDYEQYFGPGTRLTVT.

The rearrangement uses TRBV15 and TRBJ2-5, with D possibly matching TRBD2 (6 bases). V was trimmed by 3 bases and J by 3 bases, leaving 8 bases between them. Germline-derived CDR1 and CDR2 are LNHNV and YYDKDF (reference sequence). The CDR3 sequence is 13 residues long. The DNA for the CDR3 is TGTGCCACCAGCAGGAGACTAGAAGAGACCCAGTACTTC. It specifies CATSRRLEETQYF.

The V and J genes are TRBV1 and TRBJ2-3; the table's D call, TRBD1, has no DNA check behind it. TRBV1 is recorded as a pseudogene. The CDR3 covers 18 residues. Here the CDR3 reads CTSSQERDSWTPTDTQYF. The CDR3 nucleotides are TGCACCAGCAGCCAAGAGAGGGACAGCTGGACACCCACAGATACGCAGTATTTT.

The chain joins TRBV5-1 to TRBJ2-1; TRBD1 agrees at 7 bases. CDR1 SGHRS and CDR2 YFSETQ come from the germline V gene. CDR3 length equals 15 residues. J lost 1 base, V lost 3 bases, and 4 bases had no gene match. CDR3 sequence reads: CASSSTTGSYNEQFF. CDR3 DNA sequence: TGCGCCAGCAGCTCCACGACAGGGTCCTACAATGAGCAGTTCTTC.

This clone turned up a few times. This chain joins TRBV21-1 and TRBJ2-7; the table's D gene call, TRBD1, was not cross checked with the DNA. TRBV21-1 has pseudogene status. This CDR3 is built from 15 residues. The CDR3 bases are TGTGCCAGCAGCAAAGCTGGCTCCACCTCCTACGAGCAGTACTTC. This sequence encodes CASSKAGSTSYEQYF.

This chain links TRBV2 with TRBJ2-7; 7 bases match TRBD2. Germline trimming cut 8 bases from V and 2 bases from J; bases unmatched to any gene: 15. Germline CDR1 and CDR2: SNHLY and FYNNEI. The CDR3 length is 16 residues. The CDR3 region is CASPPGRVWRPYEQYF. In DNA form, the CDR3 reads TGTGCCAGCCCACCGGGGAGGGTATGGAGGCCCTACGAGCAGTACTTC.

This clone has a single count. This chain joins TRBV5-1 and TRBJ1-1, with unresolved D. Between the trimmed V and J ends, which lost 4 bases and 1 base, there was a span of 11 bases. Germline assignment: CDR1 SGHRS and CDR2 YFSETQ. There are 14 residues in the CDR3. CDR3 sequence (DNA): TGCGCCAGCAGCATTCAGGCGTCGAACACTGAAGCTTTCTTT. Encoded protein: CASSIQASNTEAFF.

The gene calls are TRBV7-9 and TRBJ2-7; 10 bases align to TRBD2. V was pared by 7 bases and J by 6 bases, with 12 bases of the junction left unmatched. The CDR3 covers 15 residues. Looked up from germline, CDR1 is SEHNR and CDR2 is FQNEAQ (reference sequence). The CDR3 DNA sequence: TGTGCCAGCAATGACAGGCCTAGCGGGAGTGCCGAGCAGTACTTC. Amino acid sequence: CASNDRPSGSAEQYF. Filled out from reference TRBV7-9 and TRBJ2-7, the complete variable domain reads DTGVSQNPRHKITKRGQNVTFRCDPISEHNRLYWYRQTLGQGPEFLTYFQNEAQLEKSRLLSDRFSAERPKGSFSTLEIQRTEQGDSAMYLCASNDRPSGSAEQYFGPGTRLTVT.

The J gene is TRBJ2-3, the V gene TRBV10-3; 9 bases map to TRBD2. Losses at the gene ends were 10 bases for V and 0 bases for J; bases not matched to a gene: 2. The CDR3 spans 13 residues. Germline V lookup: CDR1 ENHRY, CDR2 SYGVKD. CDR3 in amino acids: CATLAGSTDTQYF. CDR3 bases: TGTGCCACCCTAGCGGGAAGCACAGATACGCAGTATTTT.

The sample holds one count of this clone. This chain uses TRBV5-1 with TRBJ2-1; D is undetermined. V lost 4 bases to trimming and J lost 5 bases, with 4 bases between them. CDR3 length equals 11 residues. Germline CDR1 reads SGHRS; CDR2 reads YFSETQ. In DNA, the CDR3 is TGCGCCAGCAGCCAGAACAATGAGCAGTTCTTC. As protein: CASSQNNEQFF.

This rearrangement joins TRBV9 to TRBJ1-2; D uncertain. In germline, CDR1 is SGDLS, CDR2 YYNGEE. V gave up 2 bases and J gave up 0 bases, with 5 bases separating them. There are 13 residues in the CDR3. DNA of the CDR3: TGTGCCAGCAGCGTGTCTTCTAACTATGGCTACACCTTC. Residues: CASSVSSNYGYTF.

This chain joins TRBV6-1 and TRBJ2-6; 8 bases agree with TRBD1. J gave up 4 bases and V 4 bases, and 6 bases lay outside the gene matches. The CDR3 consists of 16 residues. Looked up from germline, CDR1 is MNHNS and CDR2 is SASEGT. In nucleotides, the CDR3 is TGTGCCAGCAGTGGTCTGACAGGGGTGGGGGCCAACGTCCTGACTTTC. It encodes CASSGLTGVGANVLTF.

The chain joins TRBV30 to TRBJ1-4; perhaps TRBD1 as D (5 bases). The CDR3 sequence is 14 residues long. The V gene's germline CDR1 is GTSNPN and CDR2 SVGIG (reference sequence). Trimming cost V 2 bases and J 4 bases, with 11 bases left between them. CDR3 in DNA: TGTGCCTGGAGTCCGGGACTGGTTAATGAAAAACTGTTTTTT. It is translated as CAWSPGLVNEKLFF.

In this sample, this clone turned up once. The V gene is TRBV7-9, the J gene TRBJ1-3; perhaps TRBD1 as D (5 bases). In germline, CDR1 is SEHNR, CDR2 FQNEAQ (reference sequence). V was clipped by 4 bases and J by 4 bases, with 14 bases between them. CDR3 length: 15 residues. The CDR3 DNA is TGTGCCAGCAGCTCCCTCCGCGGGGCGGGAAACACCATATATTTT. This codes for CASSSLRGAGNTIYF.

J is TRBJ2-1 and V is TRBV9; no definite D call. The CDR3 is made up of 12 amino acids. Trimming stripped 3 bases from V and 4 bases from J, with 5 bases between. Looked up from germline, CDR1 is SGDLS and CDR2 is YYNGEE. The DNA of the CDR3 is TGTGCCAGCAGCGATCTGTACAATGAGCAGTTCTTC. Translation gives CASSDLYNEQFF.

V usage is TRBV5-1 and J usage is TRBJ2-7; 15 bases are shared with TRBD2. The CDR3 is made up of 20 amino acids. J lost 7 bases, V lost 0 bases, and 17 bases had no gene match. In germline, CDR1 is SGHRS, CDR2 YFSETQ. CDR3 region: CASSLAKVSGLAGGQLEQYF. CDR3 sequence (DNA): TGCGCCAGCAGCTTGGCCAAGGTTTCAGGACTAGCGGGAGGGCAGTTGGAGCAGTACTTC.

The CDR3 reads CASSAIDRGNSGANVLTF. The CDR3 DNA sequence: TGTGCCAGCAGCGCCATAGACAGGGGTAATTCTGGGGCCAACGTCCTGACTTTC. J is TRBJ2-6 and V is TRBV9; 8 bases agree with TRBD1. V gave up 3 bases and J gave up 1 base; unmatched junction bases: 9. The germline V gene has CDR1 SGDLS and CDR2 YYNGEE. The CDR3 extends over 18 amino acids.